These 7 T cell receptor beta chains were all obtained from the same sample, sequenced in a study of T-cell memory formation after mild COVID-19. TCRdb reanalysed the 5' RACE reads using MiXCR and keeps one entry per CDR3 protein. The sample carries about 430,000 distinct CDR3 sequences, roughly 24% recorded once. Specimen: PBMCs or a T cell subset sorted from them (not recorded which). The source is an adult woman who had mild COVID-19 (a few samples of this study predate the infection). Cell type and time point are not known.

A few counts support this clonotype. CDR3 coding DNA: TGTGCCAGCAGCTTGCACGGAGATACGCAGTATTTT. Amino acid sequence: CASSLHGDTQYF. This rearrangement joins TRBV5-4 to TRBJ2-3; D unclear. Germline V gene lookup returns CDR1 SGHNT and CDR2 YYREEE (reference sequence). V lost 1 base to trimming and J lost 5 bases, with 5 bases between them. CDR3 size: 12 residues.

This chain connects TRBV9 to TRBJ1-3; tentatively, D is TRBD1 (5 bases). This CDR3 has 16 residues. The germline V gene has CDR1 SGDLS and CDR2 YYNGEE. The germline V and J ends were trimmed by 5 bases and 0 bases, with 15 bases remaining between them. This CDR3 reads CASRRGGRSSGNTIYF. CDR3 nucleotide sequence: TGTGCCAGCAGGCGGGGGGGTCGGAGCTCTGGAAACACCATATATTTT.

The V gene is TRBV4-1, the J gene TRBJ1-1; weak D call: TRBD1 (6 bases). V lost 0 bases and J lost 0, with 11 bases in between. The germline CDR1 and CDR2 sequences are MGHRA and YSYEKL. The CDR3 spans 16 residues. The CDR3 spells CASSQEPGAMNTEAFF. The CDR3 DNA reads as TGCGCCAGCAGCCAAGAACCAGGGGCTATGAACACTGAAGCTTTCTTT.

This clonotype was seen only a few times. The chain's CDR3 is CASSEQASPTEQFF. The DNA of the CDR3 is TGTGCCAGCAGTGAACAGGCATCCCCCACGGAGCAGTTCTTC. The chain has TRBV6-1 and TRBJ2-1; D not resolved. This CDR3 comprises 14 residues. V dropped 2 bases and J dropped 10 bases, with 15 bases sitting between them. Germline V CDR1 and CDR2: MNHNS, SASEGT.

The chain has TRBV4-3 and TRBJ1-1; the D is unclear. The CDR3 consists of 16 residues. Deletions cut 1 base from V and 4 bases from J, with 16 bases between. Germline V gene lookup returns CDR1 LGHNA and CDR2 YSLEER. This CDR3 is CASSQGPARGSTEAFF. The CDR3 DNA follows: TGCGCCAGCAGCCAAGGTCCGGCCCGCGGGAGCACTGAAGCTTTCTTT.

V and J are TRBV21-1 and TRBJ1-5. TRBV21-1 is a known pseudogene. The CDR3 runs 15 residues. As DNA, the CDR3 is TGTGCCAGCCGCCGGAGGGACTATAGCAATCAGCCCCAGCATTTT. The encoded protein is CASRRRDYSNQPQHF.

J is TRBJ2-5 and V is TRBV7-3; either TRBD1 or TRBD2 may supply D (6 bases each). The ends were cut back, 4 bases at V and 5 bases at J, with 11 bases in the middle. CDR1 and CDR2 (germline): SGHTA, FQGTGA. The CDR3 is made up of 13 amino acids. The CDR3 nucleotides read TGTGCCAGCAGCTCCGGGGGCCCGGAGACCCAGTACTTC. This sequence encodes CASSSGGPETQYF.